This T cell receptor beta chain originates from a study of T cell changes during pregnancy in multiple sclerosis (dated by TCRdb to the late 2010s). Background on the whole study: The study examined how the T cell repertoire changed over the course of pregnancy in women with multiple sclerosis.

CDR1 is given as KGHSH and CDR2 as LQKENI, both from the germline V gene. V loses 4 bases, J loses 4 bases, and the germline ends lie 11 bases apart. From the cysteine through the phenylalanine, the CDR3 covers 13 amino acids. Here the CDR3 DNA is all that survives: 39 bases in frame from base 1. Library generation was performed with the immunoSEQ multiplex PCR assay. TCRdb took this table from immuneACCESS and kept in-frame rearrangements with V and J called. Such tables lack part of the clones; where checked against another copy, unresolved V genes explain under half of the gap, and the rest is unexplained. This sample gives some 50,000 clones in total; roughly nine tenths of them show up just once. The ten largest account for approximately 1.5% of the sample. Comments on this clone: It lacks a known antigen. Qualities for individual bases were not recorded, and no much larger clone is one base off.

The chain is made from TRBV18 and TRBJ2-7; TRBD1 is perhaps the D gene, given 7 matching bases. The TCR originated in a female donor in good health, enrolled as a control in a pregnancy study. Material: peripheral blood, obtained in the first trimester of pregnancy. The DNA reads TGTGCCAGCTCACGATCAGGGGGGTACGAGCAGTACTTC. Its amino acids are CASSRSGGYEQYF. With the rest looked up from the reference TRBV18 and TRBJ2-7 genes rather than sequenced, the full variable domain is NAGVMQNPRHLVRRRGQEARLRCSPMKGHSHVYWYRQLPEEGLKFMVYLQKENIIDESGMPKERFSAEFPKEGPSILRIQQVVRGDSAAYFCASSRSGGYEQYFGPGTRLTVT.